The 9 T cell receptor beta chains listed next were all sequenced from one sample in a study of cytotoxic CD8 clonotypes in ibrutinib-treated CLL. TCRdb keeps only in-frame clones here, not all; method: immunoSEQ multiplex PCR. Seen here are around 33,000 clones, about 70% observed once, and the top ten hold 28%. The sequencing here drew on PBMCs, taken before ibrutinib treatment. The receptors come from a human donor with chronic lymphocytic leukemia.

This clone was observed a handful of times. This chain uses TRBV5-1 with TRBJ2-7, with no clear D. V was cut by 1 base and J by 4 bases, with 21 bases left in between. The germline V gene encodes CDR1 SGHRS and CDR2 YFSETQ. This CDR3 is 17 amino acids long. CDR3 amino acids: CASSLIVRAIHPYEQYF. For the CDR3, the DNA is TGCGCCAGCAGCTTGATAGTTAGGGCCATCCATCCTTACGAGCAGTACTTC.

The rearrangement links TRBV9 to TRBJ1-2, with no clear D. The CDR3 length is 11 residues. The V end lost 4 bases, the J end lost 8 bases, and 9 bases lay between the germline ends. Germline V gene sequence: CDR1 SGDLS, CDR2 YYNGEE. The CDR3 sequence: CASSKNWGYTF. CDR3 DNA: TGTGCCAGCAGCAAAAACTGGGGCTACACCTTC.

This rearrangement joins TRBV5-1 to TRBJ2-7; D might be TRBD1 or TRBD2, each matching 5 bases. This CDR3 is 14 amino acids long. Trimming left V 0 bases short and J 7 bases short, with 14 bases between. Germline V gene lookup returns CDR1 SGHRS and CDR2 YFSETQ. The DNA of the CDR3 is TGCGCCAGCAGCTTGGCCGGGACGCCCCTGGAGCAGTACTTC. Protein product: CASSLAGTPLEQYF. The complete variable domain, with remaining parts taken from reference TRBV5-1 and TRBJ2-7, reads KAGVTQTPRYLIKTRGQQVTLSCSPISGHRSVSWYQQTPGQGLQFLFEYFSETQRNKGNFPGRFSGRQFSNSRSEMNVSTLELGDSALYLCASSLAGTPLEQYFGPGTRLTVT.

This clone was found once. The chain couples TRBV4-1 to TRBJ2-7; D unresolved. Trimming took off 1 base at V and 8 bases at J, with 15 bases between the two ends. This CDR3 contains 14 residues. CDR1 and CDR2 (germline): MGHRA, YSYEKL. The CDR3 reads CASSQGVGGNQQYF. The CDR3 bases are TGCGCCAGCAGCCAAGGGGTTGGTGGGAACCAGCAGTACTTC.

V usage is TRBV7-9 and J usage is TRBJ1-4; the match to TRBD1 covers 7 bases. Losses at the gene ends were 3 bases for V and 7 bases for J; bases not matched to a gene: 8. The CDR3 has 15 amino acids. The V gene's germline CDR1 is SEHNR and CDR2 FQNEAQ (reference sequence). CDR3 region: CASSLSGGDFEKLFF. The DNA of the CDR3 is TGTGCCAGCAGCTTGTCAGGGGGTGATTTTGAAAAACTGTTTTTT.

The rearrangement joins TRBV11-2 to TRBJ2-5; D possibly corresponds to TRBD2 (6 bases). The ends were cut back, 5 bases at V and 2 bases at J, with 15 bases in the middle. Germline values: CDR1 SGHAT, CDR2 FQNNGV. This CDR3 contains 15 residues. The CDR3 sequence is CASSASPSEQETQYF. DNA of the CDR3: TGTGCCAGCAGCGCAAGCCCTAGCGAGCAAGAGACCCAGTACTTC.

CDR3 coding DNA: TGCGCCAGCAGCCTTGGGGGGGCCTACAATGAGCAGTTCTTC. This encodes CASSLGGAYNEQFF. J is TRBJ2-1 and V is TRBV5-1, with 7 bases lining up with TRBD2. This CDR3 contains 14 residues. V dropped 4 bases and J dropped 2; count of bases not matched to a gene: 3. Germline CDR1 reads SGHRS; CDR2 reads YFSETQ.

The rearrangement uses TRBV27 and TRBJ2-7, with D unclear. CDR1 is MNHEY, CDR2 SMNVEV, per germline (reference sequence). Trimming removed 7 bases at V and 2 bases at J, with 12 bases between. The CDR3 length is 13 residues. The CDR3 reads CASIKPGAYEQYF. DNA of the CDR3: TGTGCCAGCATCAAGCCTGGAGCCTACGAGCAGTACTTC.

The J gene is TRBJ2-1, the V gene TRBV7-6; 13 nucleotides match TRBD2. From germline, CDR1 is SGHVS and CDR2 FNYEAQ. The V and J ends lost 3 bases and 3 bases, in that order; junction bases with no gene match: 5. This CDR3 comprises 17 residues. CDR3 nucleotide sequence: TGTGCCAGCAGCTTCCGACTAGCGGGAGGTCACTACAATGAGCAGTTCTTC. It is translated as CASSFRLAGGHYNEQFF. Supplemented by reference TRBV7-6 and TRBJ2-1, the full variable domain reads GAGVSQSPRYKVTKRGQDVALRCDPISGHVSLYWYRQALGQGPEFLTYFNYEAQQDKSGLPNDRFSAERPEGSISTLTIQRTEQRDSAMYRCASSFRLAGGHYNEQFFGPGTRLTVL.